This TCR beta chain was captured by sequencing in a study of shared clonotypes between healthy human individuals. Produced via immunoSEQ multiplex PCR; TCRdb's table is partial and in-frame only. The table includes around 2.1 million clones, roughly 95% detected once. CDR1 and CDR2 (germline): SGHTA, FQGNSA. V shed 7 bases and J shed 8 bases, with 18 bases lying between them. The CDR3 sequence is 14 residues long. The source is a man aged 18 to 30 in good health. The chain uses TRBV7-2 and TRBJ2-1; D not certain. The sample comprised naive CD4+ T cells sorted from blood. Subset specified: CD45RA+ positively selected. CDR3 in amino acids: CASTFRAQRDEQFF. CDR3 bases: TGTGCCAGCACCTTTAGGGCCCAGCGCGATGAGCAGTTCTTC.